A selection of T cell receptor beta chains follows, all from one sample in a study of T cell responses to AZD1222 COVID-19 vaccine. The protocol was immunoSEQ multiplex PCR, while the TCRdb copy is restricted to in-frame clones and leaves out a portion. The sample includes about 140,000 clones, about 93% of them seen just once. The sequencing here drew on peripheral blood, taken on day 0 of AZD1222 vaccination. The receptors originated from an adult in good health. Both conserved end residues are part of each CDR3. D genes are given only for firm matches.

d_call,j_call,v_call,cdr3_aa,cdr3_nt
-,TRBJ2-3,TRBV2,CASSDGKGGRRTDTQYF,TGTGCCAGCAGTGATGGAAAGGGGGGACGCCGCACAGATACGCAGTATTTT
-,TRBJ2-7,TRBV6-2/TRBV6-3,CASSYSSSTNSYEQYF,TGTGCCAGCAGTTATTCGTCCAGTACCAACTCCTACGAGCAGTACTTC
-,TRBJ1-6,TRBV2,CASSPGGGSNSPLHF,TGTGCCAGCAGCCCCGGGGGAGGAAGCAATTCACCCCTCCACTTT
-,TRBJ2-7,TRBV11-2,CASSLGRLEQYF,TGTGCCAGCAGCTTAGGGCGTCTCGAGCAGTACTTC
-,TRBJ2-3,TRBV7-8,CASSLVSATDTQYF,TGTGCCAGCAGCTTAGTATCAGCGACAGATACGCAGTATTTT
TRBD1,TRBJ1-2,TRBV7-9,CASSLAGTGTPNYGYTF,TGTGCCAGCAGCTTAGCGGGGACAGGGACCCCTAACTATGGCTACACCTTC
-,TRBJ2-7,TRBV6-2/TRBV6-3,CASSFGLSSYEQYF,TGTGCCAGCAGTTTCGGGCTAAGCTCCTACGAGCAGTACTTC
-,TRBJ1-5,TRBV5-1,CASRSGNQPQHF,TGCGCCAGCAGGTCGGGCAATCAGCCCCAGCATTTT
TRBD2,TRBJ2-1,TRBV3-1/TRBV3-2,CASGTSGQFF,TGTGCCAGCGGGACTAGCGGACAGTTCTTC
TRBD1,TRBJ2-7,TRBV3-1/TRBV3-2,CASSPGQGASYEQYF,TGTGCCAGCAGCCCCGGACAGGGGGCATCCTACGAGCAGTACTTC